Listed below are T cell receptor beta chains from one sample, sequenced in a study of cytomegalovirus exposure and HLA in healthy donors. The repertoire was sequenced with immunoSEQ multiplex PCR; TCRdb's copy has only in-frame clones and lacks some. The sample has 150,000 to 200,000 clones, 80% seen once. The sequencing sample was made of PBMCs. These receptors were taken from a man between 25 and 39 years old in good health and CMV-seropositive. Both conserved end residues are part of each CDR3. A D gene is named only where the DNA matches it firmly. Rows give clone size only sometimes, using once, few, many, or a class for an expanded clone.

TGTGCCAGCAGTTCGGGACAGCCACCGGGGACCCAGTACTTC,CASSSGQPPGTQYF,-,TRBD1,TRBJ2-5,TRBV28
TGTGCCAGCAGCTGGACTCAGGTCGGCGAGCAGTACTTC,CASSWTQVGEQYF,-,-,TRBJ2-7,TRBV5-4
TGTGCCAGCAGCCAGGGCCTAGCGGGGGAAACTCCGGGGACGCAGTATTTT,CASSQGLAGETPGTQYF,few,TRBD2,TRBJ2-3,TRBV4-2
TGTGCCAGCAGTTCCCGGATCAAAACAGGGGGCTACCAAGAGACCCAGTACTTC,CASSSRIKTGGYQETQYF,-,TRBD1,TRBJ2-5,TRBV28
TGTGCCAGCAGCTCCGGGTTGGTGGGTAATTCACCCCTCCACTTT,CASSSGLVGNSPLHF,few,-,TRBJ1-6,TRBV7-9
TGTGCCAGCAGTTTATCAGCGGGAGGATCCTACGAGCAGTACTTC,CASSLSAGGSYEQYF,-,TRBD2,TRBJ2-7,TRBV27
TGTGCCAGCAGGCCCGGCCAGGGAAGGGAGACCCAGTACTTC,CASRPGQGRETQYF,few,-,TRBJ2-5,TRBV5-4
TGTGCCAGCTGCCCCCTCGGGGGGGGAAACACTGAAGCTTTCTTT,CASCPLGGGNTEAFF,-,-,TRBJ1-1,TRBV9
TGTGCCAGCAGCCCAGGACAGGGACGTAACTATGGCTACACCTTC,CASSPGQGRNYGYTF,-,TRBD1,TRBJ1-2,TRBV9
TGCGCCAGCAAGGGTAGCGGTGACACCGGGGAGCTGTTTTTT,CASKGSGDTGELFF,-,-,TRBJ2-2,TRBV10-1
TGTGCCAGTAGTAGCAGGCAGTCCTACGAGCAGTACTTC,CASSSRQSYEQYF,-,-,TRBJ2-7,TRBV19
TGTGCCAGCAGACGGGTCTCAAACTATGGCTACACCTTC,CASRRVSNYGYTF,-,-,TRBJ1-2,TRBV6-1
TGTGCCAGCAGCAAAGGAGTGCGGGTGAGGGCGAACTATGGCTACACCTTC,CASSKGVRVRANYGYTF,few,-,TRBJ1-2,TRBV21-1
TGTGCCAGTAGTGTCCAACTAGGCTCGCCTTCCGGGACCCAGTACTTC,CASSVQLGSPSGTQYF,once,-,TRBJ2-5,TRBV19
TGTGCCAGCAGTTTTGTTAGCGGGAAGAGCTCCTACGAGCAGTACTTC,CASSFVSGKSSYEQYF,-,TRBD2,TRBJ2-7,TRBV7-9
TGTGCCAGTAGTGTAGCTAGGGGGTATGAGCAGTTCTTC,CASSVARGYEQFF,-,-,TRBJ2-1,TRBV19